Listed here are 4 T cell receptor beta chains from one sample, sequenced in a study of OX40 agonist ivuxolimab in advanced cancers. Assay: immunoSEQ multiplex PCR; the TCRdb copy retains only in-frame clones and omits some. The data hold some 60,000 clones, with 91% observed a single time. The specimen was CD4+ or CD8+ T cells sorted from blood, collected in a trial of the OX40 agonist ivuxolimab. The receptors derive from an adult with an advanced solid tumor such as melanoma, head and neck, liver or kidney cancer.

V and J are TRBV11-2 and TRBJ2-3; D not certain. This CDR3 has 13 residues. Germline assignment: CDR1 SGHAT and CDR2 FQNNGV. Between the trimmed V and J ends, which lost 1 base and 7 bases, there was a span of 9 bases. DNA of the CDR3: TGTGCCAGCAGCTTAGTTGAAGTAAATACGCAGTATTTT. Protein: CASSLVEVNTQYF.

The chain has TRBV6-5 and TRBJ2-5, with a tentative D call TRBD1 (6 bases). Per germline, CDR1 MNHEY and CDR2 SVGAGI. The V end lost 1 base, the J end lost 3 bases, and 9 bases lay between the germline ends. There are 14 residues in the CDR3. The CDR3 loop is CASSYFGQKETQYF. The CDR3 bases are TGTGCCAGCAGTTACTTCGGACAGAAAGAGACCCAGTACTTC.

The CDR3 region has the DNA TGCGCCAGCAGCTTGGACGGAGTCTCCTATAATTCACCCCTCCACTTT. Translating it yields CASSLDGVSYNSPLHF. The genes are TRBV5-1 and TRBJ1-6; D call uncertain. The germline V gene has CDR1 SGHRS and CDR2 YFSETQ. Trimming left V 0 bases short and J 0 bases short, with 7 bases between. This CDR3 has 16 residues.

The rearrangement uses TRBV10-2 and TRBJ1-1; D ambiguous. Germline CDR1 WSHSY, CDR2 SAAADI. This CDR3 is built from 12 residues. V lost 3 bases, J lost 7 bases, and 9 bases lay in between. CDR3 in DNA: TGCGCCAGCAGTGATCCCCGGAGTGAAGCTTTCTTT. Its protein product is CASSDPRSEAFF.